Listed here is a single TCR beta chain. In the source study's methods: Nucleated cell number was recorded as an estimate derived from reference gene primer amplification. Data came from immunoSEQ multiplex PCR; TCRdb stores just in-frame clones and leaves some out. That table furnishes V, J and clone size, whereas the DNA furnished D and trimming. Of a few hundred thousand clones detected, about 87% appear once; the ten largest clones hold 6.3%. The sample originates from a study of blood T cell repertoires in COVID-19. Study summary: Acute and convalescent COVID-19 samples came from the United States, Italy and Spain. Sources were T cells, B-cell-depleted T cells, or PBMCs; the material itself was cDNA or gDNA.

V was clipped by 4 bases and J by 2 bases; unmatched bases: 5. The CDR3 covers 16 residues. Germline V gene data show CDR1 as MNHEY and CDR2 as SMNVEV (reference sequence). Enrolled during active infection, Seattle patients were then followed longitudinally. Sequencing used peripheral blood. The source of this sequence is a woman in her fifties or sixties with COVID-19, enrolled during active disease. The J gene is TRBJ2-5, the V gene TRBV27; 12 bases are a match to TRBD2. This CDR3 is CASSSRLAGVQETQYF. CDR3 DNA sequence: TGTGCCAGCAGTTCCCGACTAGCGGGAGTTCAAGAGACCCAGTACTTC.